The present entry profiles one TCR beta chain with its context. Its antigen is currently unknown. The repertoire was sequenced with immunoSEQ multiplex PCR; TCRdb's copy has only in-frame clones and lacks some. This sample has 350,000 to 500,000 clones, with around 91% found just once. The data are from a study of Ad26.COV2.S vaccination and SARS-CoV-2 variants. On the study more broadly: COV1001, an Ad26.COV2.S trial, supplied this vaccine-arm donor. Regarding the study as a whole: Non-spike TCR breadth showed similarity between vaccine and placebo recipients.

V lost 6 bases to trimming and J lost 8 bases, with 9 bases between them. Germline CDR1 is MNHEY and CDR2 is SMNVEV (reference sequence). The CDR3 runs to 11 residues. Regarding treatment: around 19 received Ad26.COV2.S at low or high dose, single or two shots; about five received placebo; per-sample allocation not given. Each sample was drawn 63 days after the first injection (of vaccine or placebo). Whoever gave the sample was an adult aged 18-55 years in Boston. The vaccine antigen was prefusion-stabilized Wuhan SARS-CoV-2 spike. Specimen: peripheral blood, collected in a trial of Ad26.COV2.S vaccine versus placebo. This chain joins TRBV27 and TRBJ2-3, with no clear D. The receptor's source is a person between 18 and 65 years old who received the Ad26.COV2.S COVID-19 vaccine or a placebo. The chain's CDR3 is CASRGLGTQYF. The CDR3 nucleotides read TGTGCCAGCAGGGGGTTAGGTACGCAGTATTTT.